Below, 9 T cell receptor beta chains from the same sample are listed, as sequenced in a study of T-cell reconstitution after alpha-beta-depleted transplantation in children. The authors prepared the TCRbeta library with unique molecular identifiers. One entry per CDR3 protein results from TCRdb running MiXCR on the PCR reads. The data hold under 4,500 distinct CDR3 sequences, with roughly a fifth observed a single time. The sequencing here drew on PBMCs, mostly from graft donor cells, taken 180 days after TCRalphabeta/CD19-depleted stem cell transplant. These receptors came from a male patient aged 2-15 years who had a stem cell transplant for acute lymphoblastic leukemia, so the T cells may come from the graft donor.

In its sample, this clonotype ranks as large. The chain links TRBV12-3 or TRBV12-4 to TRBJ1-5; D is uncertain. The ends were cut back, 3 bases at V and 4 bases at J, with 10 bases in the middle. This CDR3 is built from 14 residues. In DNA form, the CDR3 reads TGTGCCAGCAGTTTGTCACAGATGAATCAGCCCCAGCATTTT. Amino acid sequence: CASSLSQMNQPQHF.

This clonotype has at least ten counts. The CDR3 protein is CASSLALGAYNEQFF. CDR3 sequence (DNA): TGTGCCAGCAGCTTAGCGCTGGGGGCCTACAATGAGCAGTTCTTC. The rearrangement joins TRBV11-1 to TRBJ2-1; the D gene could be TRBD1 or TRBD2 (5 bases each). CDR3 length: 15 amino acids. Trimming removed 0 bases from V and 2 bases from J, with 8 bases in between. Germline assignment: CDR1 SGHAT and CDR2 FQDESV (reference sequence).

This clonotype was found many times. The chain combines TRBV6-5 with TRBJ2-5; TRBD2 agrees at 11 bases. The CDR3 contains 14 residues. After removal of 6 bases from V and 3 bases from J, the junction contained 3 bases not matched to a gene. Germline CDR1 and CDR2: MNHEY and SVGAGI. The CDR3 sequence is CASRRGLAEETQYF. In nucleotides, the CDR3 is TGTGCCAGCAGGAGGGGACTAGCGGAAGAGACCCAGTACTTC.

This clonotype was counted many times. The gene calls are TRBV7-9 and TRBJ1-2; a possible D gene is TRBD1 (5 bases). CDR1 SEHNR and CDR2 FQNEAQ come from the germline V gene (reference sequence). V lost 5 bases and J lost 6, with 10 bases in between. The CDR3 spans 12 residues. For the CDR3, the DNA is TGTGCCAGCAGCCCTCTGACAGATGGCTACACCTTC. Amino acid sequence: CASSPLTDGYTF.

CDR3 DNA sequence: TGTGCCAGCAGTGTCGAGTGGATCGGGGAGCTGTTTTTT. Translated: CASSVEWIGELFF. The rearrangement uses TRBV25-1 and TRBJ2-2; D is uncertain. Trimming left V 4 bases short and J 7 bases short, with 10 bases between. The CDR3 extends over 13 amino acids. Per germline, CDR1 MGHDK and CDR2 SYGVNS.

This clonotype has a count of ten or more. The chain joins TRBV18 to TRBJ2-5; 12 bases fit TRBD2. The V and J ends lost 6 bases and 1 base, in that order; junction bases with no gene match: 12. The CDR3 is 18 residues long. The germline V gene has CDR1 KGHSH and CDR2 LQKENI. In nucleotides, the CDR3 is TGTGCCAGCTCCCAAAATAAGGCTAGCGGGAGGGCCCAAGAGACCCAGTACTTC. The encoded protein is CASSQNKASGRAQETQYF.

This clonotype was recorded many times. The chain couples TRBV18 to TRBJ1-4; D is ambiguous. V lost 2 bases and J 8 bases, leaving 6 bases between the germline ends. CDR1 is KGHSH and CDR2 is LQKENI in the germline V gene. The CDR3 is 12 amino acids. The CDR3 nucleotides are TGTGCCAGCTCACCAGGGGTGGAAAAACTGTTTTTT. This gives the protein CASSPGVEKLFF.

There are many counts of this clonotype. The chain has TRBV12-3 or TRBV12-4 and TRBJ2-1; 9 bases line up with TRBD2. Losses at the gene ends were 5 bases for V and 16 bases for J; bases not matched to a gene: 15. This CDR3 spans 14 amino acids. The CDR3 loop reads CASSDTGTSSRVFF. The DNA of the CDR3 is TGTGCCAGCAGTGATACCGGGACTAGCTCTAGAGTATTCTTC.

This clonotype appeared many times. V and J are TRBV7-9 and TRBJ2-3; TRBD1 aligns across 9 bases. The V and J ends lost 2 bases and 4 bases, in that order; junction bases with no gene match: 7. Germline-derived CDR1 and CDR2 are SEHNR and FQNEAQ (reference sequence). The CDR3 length is 16 residues. This CDR3 reads CASSLYGTGKPDTQYF. CDR3 coding DNA: TGTGCCAGCAGCTTATACGGGACAGGGAAGCCAGATACGCAGTATTTT. Looking up the rest from reference TRBV7-9 and TRBJ2-3 gives the full variable domain: DTGVSQNPRHKITKRGQNVTFRCDPISEHNRLYWYRQTLGQGPEFLTYFQNEAQLEKSRLLSDRFSAERPKGSFSTLEIQRTEQGDSAMYLCASSLYGTGKPDTQYFGPGTRLTVL.